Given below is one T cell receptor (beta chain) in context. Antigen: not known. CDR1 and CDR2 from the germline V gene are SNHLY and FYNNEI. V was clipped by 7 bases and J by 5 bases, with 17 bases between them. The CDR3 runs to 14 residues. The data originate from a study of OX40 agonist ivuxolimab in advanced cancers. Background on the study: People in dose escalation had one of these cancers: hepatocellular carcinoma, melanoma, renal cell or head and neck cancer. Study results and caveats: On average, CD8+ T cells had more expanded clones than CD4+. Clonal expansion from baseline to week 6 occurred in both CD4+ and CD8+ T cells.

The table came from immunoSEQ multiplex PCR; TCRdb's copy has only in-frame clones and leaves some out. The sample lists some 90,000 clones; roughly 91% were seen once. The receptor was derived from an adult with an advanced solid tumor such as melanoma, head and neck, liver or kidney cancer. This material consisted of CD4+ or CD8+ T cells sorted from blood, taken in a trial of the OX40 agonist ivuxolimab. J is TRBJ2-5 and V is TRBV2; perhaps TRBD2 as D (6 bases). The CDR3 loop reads CASIRDPSVETQYF. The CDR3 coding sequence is TGTGCCAGCATTCGGGACCCTAGCGTGGAGACCCAGTACTTC.